This entry describes one T cell receptor (beta chain). This entry belongs to a study of blood T cells in healthy people across ages. On the study more broadly: Template switching retrieved approximately one barcoded beta molecule for each two T cells.

CDR3 length equals 18 residues. Germline CDR1 SGHVS, CDR2 FNYEAQ. With 0 bases removed from V and 5 bases from J, the gap between germline ends came to 19 bases. Together with a sample-barcoded 5' primer, a J-beta primer mix was included in a second PCR lasting about 6 to 11 cycles. Every individual sample yielded 2.5 million or more paired-end reads (each containing CDR3). TCRdb processed the 5' RACE reads anew with MiXCR; each CDR3 protein has one entry. This repertoire shows some 1.6 million distinct CDR3 sequences, roughly 32% found once; its top ten account for about 11%. The chain combines TRBV7-6 with TRBJ2-2; the D is unclear. This receptor was obtained from a woman aged 30 to 39 in good health. Sequencing input: blood. As DNA, the CDR3 is TGTGCCAGCAGCTTAGCGGCAAGGGATGTTATATTTACCGGGGAGCTGTTTTTT. This codes for CASSLAARDVIFTGELFF.